This TCR beta chain is from a study of T cell responses to AZD1222 COVID-19 vaccine. Study-wide points: Sampling that yielded the repertoires occurred only after the peak T cell response. With dominance at 160-218 and 743-854, vaccine-associated CD4 TCRs spanned spike. Baseline seropositives among AZD1222 recipients totaled only 5 to 7.

Of note for this clone: The target antigen is unknown.

Measured with immunoSEQ multiplex PCR; TCRdb has only the in-frame clones, and not every one. The table lists 150,000 or so clones, approximately 88% of them singletons, with more than 12% in the top ten. Trimming cost V 1 base and J 4 bases; bases outside gene matches: 1. The CDR3 spans 15 residues. Germline V gene sequence: CDR1 LNHNV, CDR2 YYDKDF (reference sequence). This chain joins TRBV15 and TRBJ1-3, with TRBD1 identical over 10 bases. This specimen was peripheral blood, taken on day 0 of AZD1222 vaccination. This TCR was recovered from an adult in good health. CDR3 in DNA: TGTGCCACCAGCAGAGGGACAGGGGGGGGAAACACCATATATTTT. Translated: CATSRGTGGGNTIYF.